This TCR beta chain appears in the sequencing data of a study of regulatory T cells in long-lasting Graves disease. The time point: persistent/refractory GD, antithyroid drugs over 5 years with positive TRAb. Researchers made the TCR library from RNA that was extracted from PBMCs. This clonotype was counted between two and nine times. The CDR3 extends over 14 amino acids. Germline assignment: CDR1 MNHEY and CDR2 SMNVEV (reference sequence). V gave up 5 bases and J gave up 5 bases, with 16 bases separating them. To make TCR beta libraries, researchers used iRepertoire HTBI primers and Arm-PCR of CDR3 regions. TCRdb re-analysed the multiplex PCR reads in MiXCR, keeping a single row per CDR3 protein. The sample has about 310,000 distinct CDR3 sequences; more than 20% are singletons.

The clonotype comes from a female donor with Graves disease. The chain carries TRBV27 and TRBJ2-7; the D gene is possibly TRBD2 (5 bases). The sequences come from peripheral blood mononuclear cells (PBMCs), collected when the disease was refractory, from a patient treated with antithyroid drugs. For the CDR3, the DNA is TGTGCCAGCAGTGACATTTCTCCGGGAAACGAGCAGTACTTC. Protein product: CASSDISPGNEQYF.